The rows below give T cell receptor beta chains drawn from one sample of a study of CD8 T cells in Susac syndrome. TCRdb re-called the immunoSEQ multiplex PCR reads with MiXCR, one entry per CDR3 protein. The data contain about 170,000 distinct CDR3 sequences, about 93% of them singletons. The sequenced sample consisted of CD4+ T cells from PBMCs. The origin of the receptors is a human donor with multiple sclerosis. Each CDR3 is given with its conserved first and last residue. Not every row has a clone size; where given, it reads once, few, many or a size class.

TRBJ2-7,TRBV19,-,CASRPGRESHEQYF
TRBJ2-2,TRBV3-1,-,CASSPIEDTGELFF
TRBJ2-3,TRBV9,-,CASSALLGGTDTQYF
TRBJ2-2,TRBV7-3,-,CASSLSGRARDGELFF
TRBJ1-5,TRBV12-3/TRBV12-4,-,CASSLMAVGNQPQHF
TRBJ1-5,TRBV30,-,CAWGQGTTIYSNQPQHF
TRBJ1-1,TRBV19,-,CASSPTGGRTEAFF
TRBJ2-1,TRBV4-1,-,CASSQRAEDLRGHNEQFF
TRBJ2-1,TRBV4-3,-,CASSQDRWSGSHEQFF
TRBJ1-2,TRBV6-1,-,CASSLIQGQFSYGYTF
TRBJ2-1,TRBV2,-,CASSPGHEQFF
TRBJ2-7,TRBV12-3/TRBV12-4,once,CASSLPTGRYEQYF
TRBJ2-2,TRBV7-8,-,CASSPRRASNTGELFF
TRBJ2-1,TRBV5-1,-,CASSAGQGGNEQFF
TRBJ2-5,TRBV4-2,-,CASSQERGAGETQYF
TRBJ2-6,TRBV7-2,once,CASSLATSGANVLTF
TRBJ2-1,TRBV20-1,-,CSASLAGGDYNEQFF
TRBJ2-1,TRBV12-3/TRBV12-4,-,CASSPRGLVNNEQFF
TRBJ2-5,TRBV4-1,-,CASSQGGGGFKYF
TRBJ2-7,TRBV30,-,CAWSDRGPSYEQYF
TRBJ1-1,TRBV10-3,-,CAISGTGRTEAFF
TRBJ1-6,TRBV15,-,CATSNDRGFNSPLHF
TRBJ1-2,TRBV6-5,-,CASSSQVLRTNYGYTF
TRBJ2-3,TRBV10-3,-,CAISPFPTDTQYF
TRBJ1-1,TRBV12-3/TRBV12-4,-,CASSPIANTEAFF
TRBJ1-1,TRBV9,-,CASSIGQGRDTEAFF
TRBJ1-5,TRBV2,once,CASSRGHSNQPQHF
TRBJ2-3,TRBV30,once,CAWALWTSSSTDTQYF
TRBJ2-7,TRBV20-1,-,CSARRFQAGYEQYF
TRBJ2-1,TRBV10-1,-,CASSESGGNEQFF
TRBJ2-7,TRBV29-1,-,CSVMRQGAHEQYF
TRBJ1-1,TRBV2,-,CANPKGSPNTEAFF
TRBJ2-7,TRBV5-1,-,CASSWESGQGDRYF
TRBJ1-4,TRBV30,-,CAWSRRMNEKLFF
TRBJ2-7,TRBV7-2,few,CASSVNYEQYF
TRBJ2-3,TRBV2,-,CASSVTSGTDTQYF
TRBJ2-1,TRBV7-2,once,CASSLGGVGEQFF
TRBJ2-3,TRBV6-1,-,CAAQRSGPTDTQYF
TRBJ1-1,TRBV7-7,-,CASSSPPGVNTEAFF
TRBJ2-7,TRBV7-2,-,CASSQTSGTGEQYF
TRBJ2-4,TRBV12-3/TRBV12-4,-,CASSPQDVAKNIQYF
TRBJ2-5,TRBV12-3/TRBV12-4,-,CASSLSRETQYF
TRBJ2-7,TRBV27,-,CASGGRPYEQYF
TRBJ1-2,TRBV30,-,CAWSLSRQGYGYTF
TRBJ2-3,TRBV12-3/TRBV12-4,-,CASSRQGDYTDTQYF
TRBJ2-5,TRBV18,-,CASSPPLRGGRIGETQYF
TRBJ1-4,TRBV28,-,CASSKDRDHEKLFF
TRBJ1-2,TRBV24-1,-,CATIRGGYGYTF
TRBJ2-7,TRBV5-4,-,CASSSKTGNYEQYF
TRBJ2-2,TRBV7-2,-,CASSLPPTGELFF
TRBJ2-5,TRBV12-3/TRBV12-4,-,CASSLTGFQETQYF
TRBJ1-4,TRBV7-8,-,CASRSRDGIEKLFF
TRBJ2-2,TRBV5-1,once,CASSLGAGYTGELFF